This TCR beta chain was retrieved from a study of cytomegalovirus exposure and HLA in healthy donors. Notes on the study in general: Published work reported that the classifier diagnosed cytomegalovirus status with high specificity and sensitivity.

The V segment lost 4 bases and the J segment 6 bases; nucleotides outside the gene matches: 14. Germline V CDR1 and CDR2: SGHTS, YDEGEE. This CDR3 contains 16 residues. Assay: immunoSEQ multiplex PCR; the TCRdb copy retains only in-frame clones and omits some. The repertoire holds roughly 250,000 clones, with more than 75% as singletons. As to this clone: As yet, its antigen is unknown.

This receptor was taken from a woman aged 25-40 years in good health and CMV-seropositive. What was sequenced was PBMCs. The chain carries TRBV5-8 and TRBJ2-7; TRBD1 matches 9 bases. CDR3 sequence (DNA): TGTGCCAGCAGCCTACAGGGGGCGAAAGCATTCGGCGAGCAGTACTTC. Protein sequence: CASSLQGAKAFGEQYF. Together with reference TRBV5-8 and TRBJ2-7, the CDR3 gives the full variable domain: EAGVTQSPTHLIKTRGQQATLRCSPISGHTSVYWYQQALGLGLQFLLWYDEGEERNRGNFPPRFSGRQFPNYSSELNVNALELEDSALYLCASSLQGAKAFGEQYFGPGTRLTVT.